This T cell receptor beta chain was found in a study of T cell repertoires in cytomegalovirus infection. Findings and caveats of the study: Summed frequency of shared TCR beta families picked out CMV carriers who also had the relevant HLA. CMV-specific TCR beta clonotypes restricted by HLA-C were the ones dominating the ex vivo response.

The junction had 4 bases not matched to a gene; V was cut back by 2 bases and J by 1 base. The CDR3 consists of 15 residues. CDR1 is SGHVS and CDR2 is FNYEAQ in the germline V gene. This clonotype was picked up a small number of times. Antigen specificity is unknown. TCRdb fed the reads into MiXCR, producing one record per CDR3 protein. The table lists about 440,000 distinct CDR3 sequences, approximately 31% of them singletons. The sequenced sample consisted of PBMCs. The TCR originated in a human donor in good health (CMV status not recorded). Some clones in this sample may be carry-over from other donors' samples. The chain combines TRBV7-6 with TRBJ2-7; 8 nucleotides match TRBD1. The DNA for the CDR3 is TGTGCCAGCAGCTTAATTCAGGGGGCATCCTACGAGCAGTACTTC. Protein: CASSLIQGASYEQYF.